This T cell receptor beta chain stems from a study of blood T cell repertoires in COVID-19. Study context: COVID-19 samples collected from the United States, Italy and Spain covered acute and convalescent phases. The cDNA or gDNA used as material had been derived from T cells, B-cell-depleted T cells, or PBMCs.

Source study methods: Reference gene primer amplification gave estimated nucleated cell counts. Only in-frame clones appear in the TCRdb table, and some are missing; sequencing was by immunoSEQ multiplex PCR. The DNA was the basis for D and trimming; V, J and clone size are from that table. The table includes 35,000 to 45,000 clones, roughly 80% detected once. The source is a man between 65 and 85 years old with acute or convalescent COVID-19. Sequenced input: peripheral blood.

The CDR3 reads CAIRLQPGLAGLCLDWYNEQFF. CDR3 DNA sequence: TGTGCCATCAGACTCCAACCGGGACTAGCGGGCCTTTGCCTGGACTGGTACAATGAGCAGTTCTTC. The V gene is TRBV10-3, the J gene TRBJ2-1, with 12 nucleotides matching TRBD2. This CDR3 comprises 22 residues. Trimming cost V 6 bases and J 4 bases; bases outside gene matches: 25. Germline V CDR1 and CDR2: ENHRY, SYGVKD.